The clone carrying this T cell receptor (beta chain) was counted at least ten times. Template switching supplied a universal primer site; unique molecular identifiers were carried on the cDNA. TCRdb used MiXCR to reprocess the 5' RACE reads, holding one entry per CDR3 protein. The sample includes about 220,000 distinct CDR3 sequences, about 7.5% of them seen just once. The data stem from a study of identical twins. Another study also made use of these data, one on yellow fever vaccine responses in identical twins. That source adds: Reported findings indicate that twins' vaccine T cell responses seemed partially convergent, partially personalized.

This receptor was taken from a woman in her late teens or twenties in good health. Material: memory (CD45RO+) T cells sorted from blood.

DNA of the CDR3: TGTGCCAGCAGCGCCCCTAGCGATAACACCGGGGAGCTGTTTTTT. Translation gives CASSAPSDNTGELFF. The genes are TRBV9 and TRBJ2-2, with D maybe TRBD2 (6 bases). Trimming cost V 3 bases and J 2 bases, with 11 bases left between them. Germline V gene lookup returns CDR1 SGDLS and CDR2 YYNGEE. This CDR3 has 15 amino acids.